Shown below are 23 T cell receptor beta chains from a single sample sequenced in a study of cytomegalovirus exposure and HLA in healthy donors. PCR used 60 Vbeta primers and 13 Jbeta primers. The method was immunoSEQ multiplex PCR; TCRdb's version includes in-frame clones alone and lacks a portion of them. The sample shows approximately 160,000 clones, over 60% of them seen only once. The specimen sequenced was PBMCs. These receptors were taken from a woman under 40 in good health and CMV-seronegative.

The rearrangement links TRBV6-7 to TRBJ2-3; TRBD1 agrees at 11 bases. TRBV6-7 is recorded as an ORF, its role being uncertain. The CDR3 totals 17 residues. The junction had 9 bases not matched to a gene; V was cut back by 6 bases and J by 1 base. CDR3 nucleotide sequence: TGTGCCAGCAGAGGGACAGGGGGTTCCTCTTGCACAGATACGCAGTATTTT. This encodes CASRGTGGSSCTDTQYF.

The CDR3 region is CASSLSEQHNQPQHF. CDR3 DNA: TGTGCCAGCAGCTTAAGTGAACAACACAATCAGCCCCAGCATTTT. The V call is TRBV7-9, the J call TRBJ1-5; no clear D. The germline V gene encodes CDR1 SEHNR and CDR2 FQNEAQ (reference sequence). The CDR3 runs 15 residues. Trimming left V 2 bases short and J 3 bases short, with 11 bases between.

This clone was observed once. The chain employs TRBV28 and TRBJ1-2; 8 nucleotides match TRBD1. J was trimmed by 4 bases and V by 1 base; bases with no gene match: 5. Germline V gene lookup returns CDR1 MDHEN and CDR2 SYDVKM. The length of the CDR3 is 15 residues. As DNA, the CDR3 is TGTGCCAGCAGTTTATCAGGGGGCAAGGCCTATGGCTACACCTTC. It specifies CASSLSGGKAYGYTF.

This clone was seen a single time. This chain joins TRBV4-1 and TRBJ2-1; no definite D call. This CDR3 has 16 amino acids. The germline CDR1 and CDR2 sequences are MGHRA and YSYEKL. Between the trimmed V and J ends, which lost 2 bases and 8 bases, there was a span of 19 bases. As DNA, the CDR3 is TGCGCCAGCAGCCAAACTCCAGGTCTGTCATCCGATGAGCAGTTCTTC. It specifies CASSQTPGLSSDEQFF.

V is TRBV10-3 and J is TRBJ1-5, with D perhaps matching TRBD1 (6 bases). Germline CDR1 reads ENHRY; CDR2 reads SYGVKD. The CDR3 has 14 residues. Trimming took 7 bases from V and 2 from J, leaving 12 bases between them. The CDR3 nucleotides read TGTGCCATCATCCCGGACAGCGGCAATCAGCCCCAGCATTTT. The encoded protein is CAIIPDSGNQPQHF.

V is TRBV7-8 and J is TRBJ1-1; D is ambiguous. Germline CDR1 and CDR2: SGHVS and FQNEAQ. This CDR3 is 14 amino acids long. V was cut by 0 bases and J by 3 bases, with 8 bases left in between. CDR3 sequence reads: CASSLAAGYTEAFF. CDR3 nucleotides: TGTGCCAGCAGCTTAGCGGCGGGGTACACTGAAGCTTTCTTT.

The rearrangement links TRBV10-3 to TRBJ1-1; maybe TRBD1 (6 bases). CDR1 is ENHRY and CDR2 is SYGVKD in the germline V gene. Deletions cut 3 bases from V and 6 bases from J, with 14 bases between. The length of the CDR3 is 14 residues. Here the CDR3 DNA reads TGTGCCATCAGTGAATGGGGGGGCAGGTCTGAAGCTTTCTTT. This gives the protein CAISEWGGRSEAFF.

This clone was found once. V gene TRBV4-1 combines with J gene TRBJ1-2; D might be TRBD1 (6 bases). The V gene lost 2 bases and the J gene lost 2 bases, with 9 bases spanning the gap. CDR3 length: 14 residues. CDR1 and CDR2 (germline): MGHRA, YSYEKL. CDR3 sequence (DNA): TGCGCCAGCAGCCAAAGACAGGACAACTATGGCTACACCTTC. Translated, it gives CASSQRQDNYGYTF.

The CDR3 loop reads CASTRQGEETQYF. In DNA, the CDR3 is TGTGCCAGCACCAGACAGGGTGAAGAGACCCAGTACTTC. The chain has TRBV6-5 and TRBJ2-5; 7 bases are shared with TRBD1. V lost 7 bases and J lost 3; bases outside the gene matches: 5. This CDR3 is built from 13 residues. CDR1 and CDR2 from the germline V gene are MNHEY and SVGAGI.

This chain connects TRBV4-2 to TRBJ2-2; the D gene is possibly TRBD2 (5 bases). The CDR3 loop spans 15 amino acids. V was cut by 5 bases and J by 6 bases, with 16 bases left in between. CDR1 LGHNA and CDR2 YNFKEQ come from the germline V gene. The CDR3 DNA reads TGTGCCAGCAGCGGGGAGCCGATAAACCCCGGGGAGCTGTTTTTT. Its translation is CASSGEPINPGELFF.

This clone was picked up a small number of times. The chain couples TRBV10-3 to TRBJ2-6; no definite D call. Germline CDR1 is ENHRY and CDR2 is SYGVKD. V gave up 0 bases and J gave up 0 bases, with 9 bases separating them. This CDR3 has 17 amino acids. The CDR3 region has the DNA TGTGCCATCAGTGAGTCGTCTATAAGCTCTGGGGCCAACGTCCTGACTTTC. Its protein product is CAISESSISSGANVLTF.

The rearrangement uses TRBV6-5 and TRBJ1-1; 10 bases match TRBD1. CDR1 and CDR2 from the germline V gene are MNHEY and SVGAGI. This CDR3 spans 15 amino acids. V gave up 1 base and J gave up 4 bases; unmatched junction bases: 3. The CDR3 DNA follows: TGTGCCAGCAGTTACTTGAGACAGGGGGCCACTGAAGCTTTCTTT. This encodes CASSYLRQGATEAFF.

The chain recombines TRBV28 with TRBJ1-2, with TRBD1 as a possible D gene (5 bases). Germline CDR1 reads MDHEN; CDR2 reads SYDVKM. Trimming took 7 bases from V and 6 from J, leaving 12 bases between them. The CDR3 loop spans 12 amino acids. CDR3 protein: CASTLRGDGYTF. The CDR3 DNA reads as TGTGCCAGCACCTTAAGGGGCGATGGCTACACCTTC.

The CDR3 loop is CASSRPGTATYEQYF. For the CDR3, the DNA is TGTGCCAGCAGTCGTCCCGGGACAGCAACCTACGAGCAGTACTTC. This chain joins TRBV6-5 and TRBJ2-7; 7 nucleotides agree with TRBD1. The germline CDR1 and CDR2 sequences are MNHEY and SVGAGI. CDR3 length: 15 residues. Losses at the gene ends were 5 bases for V and 2 bases for J; bases not matched to a gene: 9.

This chain connects TRBV9 to TRBJ2-7, with D possibly being TRBD1 (6 bases). The germline CDR1 and CDR2 sequences are SGDLS and YYNGEE. The length of the CDR3 is 16 residues. Between the trimmed V and J ends, which lost 3 bases and 3 bases, there was a span of 19 bases. The CDR3 region is CASSEGDHSDIYEQYF. In DNA, the CDR3 is TGTGCCAGCAGCGAGGGGGACCACTCCGACATCTACGAGCAGTACTTC.

The chain uses TRBV21-1 and TRBJ2-1; no DNA check was done on the table's D call, TRBD1. TRBV21-1 is listed as a pseudogene. This CDR3 has 13 amino acids. DNA of the CDR3: TGTGCCAGCAGCAAAACAGGCTACAATGAGCAGTTCTTC. This sequence encodes CASSKTGYNEQFF.

This chain connects TRBV29-1 to TRBJ1-4, with D perhaps matching TRBD1 (5 bases). The germline V gene encodes CDR1 SQVTM and CDR2 ANQGSEA. CDR3 size: 14 residues. Trimming stripped 4 bases from V and 0 bases from J, with 9 bases between. The CDR3 DNA is TGCAGCGTTGCCTGGGGCTCAACTAATGAAAAACTGTTTTTT. It encodes CSVAWGSTNEKLFF.

This sequence joins TRBV2 and TRBJ2-1; possibly TRBD2 for D (7 bases). This CDR3 is built from 14 residues. The V gene lost 6 bases and the J gene lost 3 bases, with 12 bases spanning the gap. Germline-derived CDR1 and CDR2 are SNHLY and FYNNEI. As DNA, the CDR3 is TGTGCCAGCAGACAGGGCGGGAGCTACAATGAGCAGTTCTTC. Its translation is CASRQGGSYNEQFF.

CDR3 nucleotide sequence: TGCGCCAGCAGTGAGGGGCAGGGAAGCGGGACCTGGACTGAAGCTTTCTTT. Translating it yields CASSEGQGSGTWTEAFF. The chain links TRBV10-1 to TRBJ1-1, with a weak D call TRBD1 (5 bases). CDR1 WNHNN and CDR2 SYGVQD come from the germline V gene (reference sequence). V lost 2 bases and J lost 5, with 21 bases in between. The CDR3 totals 17 residues.

The gene calls are TRBV4-3 and TRBJ2-3; 8 positions agree with TRBD1. This CDR3 region has 16 residues. V lost 4 bases, J lost 5 bases, and 11 bases stayed unmatched. Germline values: CDR1 LGHNA, CDR2 YSLEER. The CDR3 DNA reads TGCGCCAGCAGCCCGTCGAGACCCGACAGGGGAGATACGCAGTATTTT. It codes for CASSPSRPDRGDTQYF.

This clone came up a few times. The chain uses TRBV10-3 and TRBJ2-2; 10 bases are shared with TRBD2. CDR1 is ENHRY and CDR2 is SYGVKD in the germline V gene. With V trimmed by 5 bases and J by 3 bases, 6 bases remained unmatched. The CDR3 is 16 residues long. The CDR3 sequence: CAISSASGSDTGELFF. In nucleotides, the CDR3 is TGTGCCATCAGTTCAGCTAGCGGGAGTGACACCGGGGAGCTGTTTTTT.

A few counts support this clone. This chain connects TRBV27 to TRBJ2-3; no clear D. The CDR3 is 14 amino acids. The germline gives CDR1 MNHEY, CDR2 SMNVEV (reference sequence). Trimming removed 7 bases from V and 7 bases from J, with 18 bases in between. The CDR3 region has the DNA TGTGCCAGCACCTCCGGCCAAGAGGTATATACGCAGTATTTT. It codes for CASTSGQEVYTQYF.

The sample holds one count of this clone. The CDR3 here is CASGLVAYEQYF. The CDR3 DNA follows: TGTGCCAGTGGACTGGTCGCCTACGAGCAGTACTTC. V gene TRBV27 combines with J gene TRBJ2-7; D may be TRBD2 (5 bases). The germline CDR1 and CDR2 sequences are MNHEY and SMNVEV (reference sequence). V shed 9 bases and J shed 2 bases, with 11 bases lying between them. The CDR3 has 12 residues.